These 16 T cell receptor beta chains share one sample of origin, sequenced in a study of blood T cell repertoires in COVID-19. TCRdb's copy holds only in-frame clones and misses some; the assay was immunoSEQ multiplex PCR. The data show over 200,000 clones, approximately 85% seen once. The sequenced sample consisted of peripheral blood. The receptors here all came from a woman between 25 and 40 years old with acute or convalescent COVID-19.

The J gene is TRBJ1-2, the V gene TRBV19, with 8 bases aligning to TRBD1. Germline V lookup: CDR1 LNHDA, CDR2 SQIVND (reference sequence). V was pared by 2 bases and J by 7 bases, with 9 bases of the junction left unmatched. The CDR3 contains 15 residues. The CDR3 bases are TGTGCCAGTAGTATAAAGAGTCAGGGGGCCAGTGGCTACACCTTC. Its protein is CASSIKSQGASGYTF.

V gene TRBV7-2 combines with J gene TRBJ1-1, with TRBD1 as a possible D gene (5 bases). The CDR3 is 14 residues long. Deletions cut 5 bases from V and 3 bases from J, with 13 bases between. Germline V gene lookup returns CDR1 SGHTA and CDR2 FQGNSA. CDR3 protein: CASSDVRGDTEAFF. The CDR3 DNA follows: TGTGCCAGCAGCGACGTTCGGGGGGACACTGAAGCTTTCTTT.

V usage is TRBV5-4 and J usage is TRBJ2-3; 9 nucleotides match TRBD1. V dropped 4 bases and J dropped 2; count of bases not matched to a gene: 8. The CDR3 is made up of 16 amino acids. Germline CDR1 and CDR2: SGHNT and YYREEE (reference sequence). CDR3 in amino acids: CASSPRQGVYTDTQYF. For the CDR3, the DNA is TGTGCCAGCAGCCCCCGACAGGGGGTTTACACAGATACGCAGTATTTT.

The genes are TRBV4-2 and TRBJ2-4; 13 nucleotides agree with TRBD2. V dropped 3 bases and J dropped 7; count of bases not matched to a gene: 9. Germline V lookup: CDR1 LGHNA, CDR2 YNFKEQ. The CDR3 consists of 17 residues. The CDR3, as DNA: TGTGCCAGCAGCCAGGGCCGACTAGCGGGGGGAAACAACATTCAGTACTTC. This sequence encodes CASSQGRLAGGNNIQYF.

Here the CDR3 DNA reads TGTGCCAGCTCACCACTGACAGGCGTAGGCACAGATACGCAGTATTTT. Amino acid sequence: CASSPLTGVGTDTQYF. V gene TRBV18 combines with J gene TRBJ2-3; TRBD1 is a possible D gene (6 bases). The germline V gene encodes CDR1 KGHSH and CDR2 LQKENI. Trimming took off 1 base at V and 1 base at J, with 12 bases between the two ends. CDR3 size: 16 residues.

The gene calls are TRBV4-3 and TRBJ2-1, with 11 bases lining up with TRBD2. CDR1 and CDR2 from the germline V gene are LGHNA and YSLEER. Trimming took 0 bases from V and 4 from J; bases not matched to a gene: 5. The CDR3 totals 17 residues. The CDR3 reads CASSQDWGLAAYNEQFF. The DNA for the CDR3 is TGCGCCAGCAGCCAAGATTGGGGACTAGCGGCTTACAATGAGCAGTTCTTC.

There are a few counts of this clone. This sample includes further DNA sequences coding for the same CDR3. The chain recombines TRBV5-4 with TRBJ2-7; tentative D call: TRBD1 (5 bases). Trimming took 1 base from V and 4 from J, leaving 9 bases between them. Per the germline V gene, CDR1 is SGHNT and CDR2 is YYREEE (reference sequence). The CDR3 consists of 13 residues. The CDR3 loop is CASSLQGAYEQYF. In nucleotides, the CDR3 is TGTGCCAGCAGCTTGCAGGGCGCATACGAGCAGTACTTC.

This clone was observed once. V gene TRBV19 combines with J gene TRBJ2-1; 7 bases agree with TRBD2. There are 17 residues in the CDR3. In germline, CDR1 is LNHDA, CDR2 SQIVND (reference sequence). Losses at the gene ends were 3 bases for V and 4 bases for J; bases not matched to a gene: 12. Here the CDR3 DNA reads TGTGCCAGTAGTATGGGAGGGCGTGCGGGACCTTACAATGAGCAGTTCTTC. Amino acids: CASSMGGRAGPYNEQFF.

The chain employs TRBV7-9 and TRBJ2-3; no reliable D call. From germline, CDR1 is SEHNR and CDR2 FQNEAQ (reference sequence). The CDR3 consists of 13 residues. Trimming took off 8 bases at V and 3 bases at J, with 12 bases between the two ends. Here the CDR3 DNA reads TGTGCCAGCCGGGTAGTTGGGACAGATACGCAGTATTTT. Translating it yields CASRVVGTDTQYF.

This sequence joins TRBV11-2 and TRBJ2-1, with a possible D match to TRBD1 (5 bases). The germline CDR1 and CDR2 sequences are SGHAT and FQNNGV. The CDR3 is made up of 13 amino acids. V was clipped by 5 bases and J by 2 bases, with 7 bases between them. The CDR3 region is CASSQTAYNEQFF. CDR3 DNA: TGTGCCAGCAGCCAGACAGCCTACAATGAGCAGTTCTTC. The variable domain in full, with the rest retrieved from reference TRBV11-2 and TRBJ2-1, is EAGVAQSPRYKIIEKRQSVAFWCNPISGHATLYWYQQILGQGPKLLIQFQNNGVVDDSQLPKDRFSAERLKGVDSTLKIQPAKLEDSAVYLCASSQTAYNEQFFGPGTRLTVL.

This clone was detected only a few times. V usage is TRBV29-1 and J usage is TRBJ1-1; possibly TRBD1 for D (6 bases). V dropped 2 bases and J dropped 1 base, with 14 bases sitting between them. This CDR3 spans 15 amino acids. CDR1 is SQVTM and CDR2 is ANQGSEA in the germline V gene. This CDR3 is CSVENAYRANTEAFF. CDR3 in DNA: TGCAGCGTTGAAAACGCCTACAGGGCGAACACTGAAGCTTTCTTT.

The rearrangement joins TRBV13 to TRBJ2-7; TRBD1 matches at 7 bases. Germline V gene sequence: CDR1 PRHDT, CDR2 FYEKMQ (reference sequence). CDR3 length equals 13 residues. V shed 5 bases and J 5 bases; nucleotides not matched to a gene: 6. CDR3 protein: CASSMNRGNEQYF. The CDR3 region has the DNA TGTGCCAGCAGCATGAACAGGGGTAACGAGCAGTACTTC.

In nucleotides, the CDR3 is TGTGCCAGCAGCGGGGCCCTGTCTCCCTCTAATGAAAAACTGTTTTTT. Its translation: CASSGALSPSNEKLFF. The rearrangement joins TRBV21-1 to TRBJ1-4; the DNA was not compared with TRBD1, the D call given in the table. TRBV21-1 is designated a pseudogene. The CDR3 totals 16 residues.

The J gene is TRBJ2-1, the V gene TRBV6-5; 7 bases line up with TRBD1. The CDR3 contains 14 residues. Germline assignment: CDR1 MNHEY and CDR2 SVGAGI. The junction had 5 bases not matched to a gene; V was cut back by 6 bases and J by 3 bases. In nucleotides, the CDR3 is TGTGCCAGCAGCGAGACAGGGAACTACAATGAGCAGTTCTTC. Residues: CASSETGNYNEQFF.

The chain is built from TRBV3-1 (or the pseudogene TRBV3-2) and TRBJ2-2; D call uncertain. Trimming removed 2 bases from V and 3 bases from J, with 10 bases in between. CDR3 length equals 15 residues. The germline gives CDR1 LGHDT, CDR2 YNNKEL (reference sequence). In DNA form, the CDR3 reads TGTGCCAGCAGCCAATTGAGATTCGACACCGGGGAGCTGTTTTTT. The encoded protein is CASSQLRFDTGELFF.

The chain links TRBV29-1 to TRBJ2-7; D may be TRBD1 (6 bases). Trimming removed 5 bases at V and 0 bases at J, with 17 bases between. Looked up from germline, CDR1 is SQVTM and CDR2 is ANQGSEA. The length of the CDR3 is 15 residues. CDR3 sequence: CSVLGTPKASYEQYF. CDR3 in DNA: TGCAGCGTTCTTGGGACACCGAAAGCCTCCTACGAGCAGTACTTC.